This TCR beta chain derives from a study of shared clonotypes between healthy human individuals. Germline lookup yields CDR1 SEHNR and CDR2 FQNEAQ (reference sequence). The CDR3 contains 15 residues. The trim removed 3 bases at V and 13 bases at J, leaving 10 bases unmatched. The repertoire was sequenced with immunoSEQ multiplex PCR; TCRdb's copy has only in-frame clones and lacks some. The data show about 2.1 million clones, approximately 92% seen once. The naive CD8 fraction comprised CD45RO-negative cells positively selected for CCR7 and excluded terminally differentiated effector memory CD45RA+ cells.

V is TRBV7-9 and J is TRBJ2-1; 12 nucleotides agree with TRBD1. This receptor was taken from a young man in good health. Some clones in this sample may be carry-over from other donors' samples. The sequencing sample was made of naive CD8+ T cells from PBMCs. CDR3 protein: CASSLGQGAFKSQFF. The CDR3 nucleotides read TGTGCCAGCAGCTTGGGACAGGGGGCGTTTAAATCCCAGTTCTTC.